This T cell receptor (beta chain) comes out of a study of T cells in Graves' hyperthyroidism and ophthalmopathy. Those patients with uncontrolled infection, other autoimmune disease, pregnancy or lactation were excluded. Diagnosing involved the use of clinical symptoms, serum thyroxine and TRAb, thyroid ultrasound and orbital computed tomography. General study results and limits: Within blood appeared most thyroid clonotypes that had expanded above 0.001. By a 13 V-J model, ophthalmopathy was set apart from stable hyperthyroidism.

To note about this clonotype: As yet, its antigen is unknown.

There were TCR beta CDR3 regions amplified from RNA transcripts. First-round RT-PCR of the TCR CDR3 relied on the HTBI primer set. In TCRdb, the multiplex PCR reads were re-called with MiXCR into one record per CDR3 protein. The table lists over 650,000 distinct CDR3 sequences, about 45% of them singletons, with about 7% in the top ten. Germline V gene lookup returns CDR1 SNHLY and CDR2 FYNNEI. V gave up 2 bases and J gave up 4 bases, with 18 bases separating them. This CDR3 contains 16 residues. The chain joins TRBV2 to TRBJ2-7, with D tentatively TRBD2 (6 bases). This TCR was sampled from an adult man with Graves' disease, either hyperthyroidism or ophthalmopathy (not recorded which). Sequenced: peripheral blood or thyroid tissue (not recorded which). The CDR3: CASSETGVERDYEQYF. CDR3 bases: TGTGCCAGCAGTGAAACGGGGGTAGAGAGAGATTACGAGCAGTACTTC.